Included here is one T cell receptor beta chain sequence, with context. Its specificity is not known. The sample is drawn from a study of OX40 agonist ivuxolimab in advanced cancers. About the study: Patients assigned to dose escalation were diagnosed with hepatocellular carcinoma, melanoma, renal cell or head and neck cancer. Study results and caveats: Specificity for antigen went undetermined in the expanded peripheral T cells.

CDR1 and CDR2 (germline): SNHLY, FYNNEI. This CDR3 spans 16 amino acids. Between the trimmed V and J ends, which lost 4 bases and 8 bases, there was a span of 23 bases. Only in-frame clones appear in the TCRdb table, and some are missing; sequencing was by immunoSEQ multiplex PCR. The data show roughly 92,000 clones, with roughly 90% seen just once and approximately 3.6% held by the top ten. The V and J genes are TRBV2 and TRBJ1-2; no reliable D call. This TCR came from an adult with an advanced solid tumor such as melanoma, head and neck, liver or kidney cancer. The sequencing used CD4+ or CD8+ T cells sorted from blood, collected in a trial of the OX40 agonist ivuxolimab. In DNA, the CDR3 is TGTGCCAGCAGTGCCGTCTCTATTTTAGAACATCTGGGCTACACCTTC. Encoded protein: CASSAVSILEHLGYTF. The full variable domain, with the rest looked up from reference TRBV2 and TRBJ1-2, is EPEVTQTPSHQVTQMGQEVILRCVPISNHLYFYWYRQILGQKVEFLVSFYNNEISEKSEIFDDQFSVERPDGSNFTLKIRSTKLEDSAMYFCASSAVSILEHLGYTFGSGTRLTVV.